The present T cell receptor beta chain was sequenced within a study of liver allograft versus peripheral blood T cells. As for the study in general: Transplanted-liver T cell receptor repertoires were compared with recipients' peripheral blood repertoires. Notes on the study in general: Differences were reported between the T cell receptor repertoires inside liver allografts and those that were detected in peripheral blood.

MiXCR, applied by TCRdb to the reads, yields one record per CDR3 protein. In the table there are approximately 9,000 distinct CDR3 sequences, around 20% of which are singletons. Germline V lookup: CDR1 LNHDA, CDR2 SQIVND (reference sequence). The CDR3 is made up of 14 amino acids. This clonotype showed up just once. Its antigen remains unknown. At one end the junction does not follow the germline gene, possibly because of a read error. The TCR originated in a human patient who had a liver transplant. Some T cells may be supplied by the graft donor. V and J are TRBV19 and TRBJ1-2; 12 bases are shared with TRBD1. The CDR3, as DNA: TGTGCCAGTAGTAGCGGGACAGGGGGCTATGGCTGCACCTTC. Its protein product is CASSSGTGGYGCTF.